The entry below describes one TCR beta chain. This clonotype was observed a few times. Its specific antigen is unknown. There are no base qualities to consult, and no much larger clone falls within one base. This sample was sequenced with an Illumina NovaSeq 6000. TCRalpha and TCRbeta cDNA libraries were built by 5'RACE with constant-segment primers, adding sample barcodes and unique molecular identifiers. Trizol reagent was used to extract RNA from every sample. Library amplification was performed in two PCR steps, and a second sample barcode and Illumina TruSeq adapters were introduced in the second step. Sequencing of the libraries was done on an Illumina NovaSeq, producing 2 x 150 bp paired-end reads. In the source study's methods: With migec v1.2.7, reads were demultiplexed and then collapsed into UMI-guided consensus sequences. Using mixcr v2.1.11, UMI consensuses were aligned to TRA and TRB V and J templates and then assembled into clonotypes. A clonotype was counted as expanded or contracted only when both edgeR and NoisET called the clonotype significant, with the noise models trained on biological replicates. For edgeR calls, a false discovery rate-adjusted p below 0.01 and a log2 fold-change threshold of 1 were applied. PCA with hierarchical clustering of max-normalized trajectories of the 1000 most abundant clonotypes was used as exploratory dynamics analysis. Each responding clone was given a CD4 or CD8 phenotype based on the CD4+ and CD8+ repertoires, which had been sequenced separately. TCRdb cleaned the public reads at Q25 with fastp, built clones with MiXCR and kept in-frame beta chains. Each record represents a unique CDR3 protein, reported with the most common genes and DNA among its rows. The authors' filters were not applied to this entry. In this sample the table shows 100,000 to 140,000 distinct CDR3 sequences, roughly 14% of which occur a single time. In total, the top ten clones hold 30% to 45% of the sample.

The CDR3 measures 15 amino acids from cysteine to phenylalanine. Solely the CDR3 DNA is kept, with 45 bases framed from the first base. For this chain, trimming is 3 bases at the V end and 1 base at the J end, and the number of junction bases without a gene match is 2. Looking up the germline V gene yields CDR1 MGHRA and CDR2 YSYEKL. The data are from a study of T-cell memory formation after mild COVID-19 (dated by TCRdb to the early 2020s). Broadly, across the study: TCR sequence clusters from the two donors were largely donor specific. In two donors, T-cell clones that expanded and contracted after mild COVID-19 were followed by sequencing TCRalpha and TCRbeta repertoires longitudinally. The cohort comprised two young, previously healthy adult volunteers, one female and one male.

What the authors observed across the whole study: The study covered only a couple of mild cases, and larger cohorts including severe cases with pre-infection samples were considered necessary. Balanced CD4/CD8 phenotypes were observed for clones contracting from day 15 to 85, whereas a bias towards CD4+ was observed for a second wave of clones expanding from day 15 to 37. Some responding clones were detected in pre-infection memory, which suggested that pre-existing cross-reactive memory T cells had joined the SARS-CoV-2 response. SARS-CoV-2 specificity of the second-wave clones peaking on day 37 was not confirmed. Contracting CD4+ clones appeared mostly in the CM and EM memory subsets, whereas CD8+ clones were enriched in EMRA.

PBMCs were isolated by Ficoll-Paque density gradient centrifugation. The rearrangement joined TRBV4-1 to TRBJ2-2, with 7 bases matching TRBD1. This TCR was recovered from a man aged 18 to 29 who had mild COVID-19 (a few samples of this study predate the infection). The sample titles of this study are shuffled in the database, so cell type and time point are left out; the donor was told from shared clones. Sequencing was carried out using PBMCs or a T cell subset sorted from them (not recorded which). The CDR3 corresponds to CASSHRTGNTGELFF. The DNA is TGCGCCAGCAGCCACCGGACAGGGAACACCGGGGAGCTGTTTTTT.